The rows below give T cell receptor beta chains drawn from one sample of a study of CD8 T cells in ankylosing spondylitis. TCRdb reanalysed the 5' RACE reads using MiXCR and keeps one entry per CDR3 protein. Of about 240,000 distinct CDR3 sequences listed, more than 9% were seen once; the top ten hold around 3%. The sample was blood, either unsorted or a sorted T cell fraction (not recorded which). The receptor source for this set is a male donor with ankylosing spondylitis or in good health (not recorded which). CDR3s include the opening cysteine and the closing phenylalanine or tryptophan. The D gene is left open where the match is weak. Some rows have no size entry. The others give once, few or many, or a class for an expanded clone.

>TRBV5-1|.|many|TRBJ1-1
TGCGCCAGCAGCTTTGTACCCCAGGGAGGCACTGAAGCTTTCTTT
CASSFVPQGGTEAFF
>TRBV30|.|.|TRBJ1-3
TGTGCCTGCCGGGGGGAGACTGGAAACACCATATATTTT
CACRGETGNTIYF
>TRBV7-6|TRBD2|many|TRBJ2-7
TGTGCCAGCAGCTTAATCCCTTCAGGTGCGGGAGGGACCTACGAGCAGTACTTC
CASSLIPSGAGGTYEQYF
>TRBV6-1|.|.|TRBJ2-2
TGTGCCAGCAGTGAAGGACAGCCGCATACCGGGGAGCTGTTTTTT
CASSEGQPHTGELFF
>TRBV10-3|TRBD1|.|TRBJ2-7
TGTGCCATCAGCCGACAGGGGGCTTACGAGCAGTACTTC
CAISRQGAYEQYF
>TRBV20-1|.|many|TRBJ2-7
TGCAGTGCTAGAGTTAGCGGCAGCTACGAGCAGTACTTC
CSARVSGSYEQYF
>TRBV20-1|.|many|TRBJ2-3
TGCAGTGCTAGAGATAATGGAAGAGAAATTACGCAGTATTTT
CSARDNGREITQYF
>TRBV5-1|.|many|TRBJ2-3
TGCGCCAGCAGCTTGACGGGGACCTCCACAGATACGCAGTATTTT
CASSLTGTSTDTQYF
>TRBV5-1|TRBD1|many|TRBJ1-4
TGCGCCAGCAGCGTGGACAGGCCTAATGAAAAACTGTTTTTT
CASSVDRPNEKLFF
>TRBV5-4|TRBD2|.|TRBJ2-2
TGTGCCAGCAGCTTGGATCCTAGCGGGACTGGCGGGGAGCTGTTTTTT
CASSLDPSGTGGELFF
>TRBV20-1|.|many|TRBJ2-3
TGCAGTGCTAGTCCCGCCCGAGATACGCAGTATTTT
CSASPARDTQYF
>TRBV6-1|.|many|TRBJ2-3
TGTGCCAGCAGAGGATACTGGGAGACGGGAGATACGCAGTATTTT
CASRGYWETGDTQYF
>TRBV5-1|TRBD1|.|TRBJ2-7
TGCGCCAGCAGCTACCGGACAGGGGACTACGAGCAGTACTTC
CASSYRTGDYEQYF
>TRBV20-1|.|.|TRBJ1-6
TGCAGTGCTAGCGGGACAAATGACTCACCCCTCCACTTT
CSASGTNDSPLHF
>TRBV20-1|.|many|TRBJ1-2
TGCAGTGCCGCTAGCGGACTAGGCAGGGGCTATGGCTACACCTTC
CSAASGLGRGYGYTF
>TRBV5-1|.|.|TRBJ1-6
TGCGCCGGCGGCTTCAGAGGGGCCTATAATTCACCCCTCCACTTT
CAGGFRGAYNSPLHF
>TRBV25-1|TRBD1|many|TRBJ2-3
TGTGCCAGCAGTGGGGGGACAGGCGCCCTCAGCACAGATACGCAGTATTTT
CASSGGTGALSTDTQYF
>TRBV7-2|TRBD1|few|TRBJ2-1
TGTGCCAGCAGGAAGGACAGGGACAATGAGCAGTTCTTC
CASRKDRDNEQFF
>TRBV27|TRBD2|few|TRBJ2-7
TGTGCCAGCAGTTTATCGGAGACTAGCGGCCCCTACGAGCAGTACTTC
CASSLSETSGPYEQYF
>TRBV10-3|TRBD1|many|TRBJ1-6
TGTGCCATCAGCCCTCGACAGGGGGAGGATAATTCACCCCTCCACTTT
CAISPRQGEDNSPLHF
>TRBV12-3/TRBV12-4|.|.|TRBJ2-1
TGTGCCAGCAGTTTGGGGTATGAGCGGTTCTTC
CASSLGYERFF
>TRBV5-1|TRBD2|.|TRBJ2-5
TGCGCCAGCACTCCCGGGGCTAGCGGGACAGAGACCCAGTACTTC
CASTPGASGTETQYF
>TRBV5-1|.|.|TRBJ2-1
TGCGCCAGCTCTGATAAGACGGGGGAAGGGGTAAATGAGCAGTTCTTC
CASSDKTGEGVNEQFF
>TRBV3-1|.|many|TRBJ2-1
TGTGCCAGCAGCCACACCCGGGCCGGGAACAATGAGCAGTTCTTC
CASSHTRAGNNEQFF
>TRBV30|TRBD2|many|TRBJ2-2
TGTGCCTGGAGCCCAGGACTAGCGCGAACCGGGGAGCTGTTTTTT
CAWSPGLARTGELFF
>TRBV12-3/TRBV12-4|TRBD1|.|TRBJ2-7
TGTGCCAGCAGACGACAGGGGTACGAGCAGTACTTC
CASRRQGYEQYF
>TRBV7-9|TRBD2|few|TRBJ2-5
TGTGCCAGCAGCTTTCAGCGGGGAGAGACCCAGTACTTC
CASSFQRGETQYF
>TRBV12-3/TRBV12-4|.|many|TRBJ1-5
TGTGCCAGCAGTTTAGGACGGAATAGCAATCAGCCCCAGCATTTT
CASSLGRNSNQPQHF
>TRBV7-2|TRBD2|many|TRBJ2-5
TGTGCCAGCAGCTTTATACTAGCGGGGGGTGGGGAGACCCAGTACTTC
CASSFILAGGGETQYF